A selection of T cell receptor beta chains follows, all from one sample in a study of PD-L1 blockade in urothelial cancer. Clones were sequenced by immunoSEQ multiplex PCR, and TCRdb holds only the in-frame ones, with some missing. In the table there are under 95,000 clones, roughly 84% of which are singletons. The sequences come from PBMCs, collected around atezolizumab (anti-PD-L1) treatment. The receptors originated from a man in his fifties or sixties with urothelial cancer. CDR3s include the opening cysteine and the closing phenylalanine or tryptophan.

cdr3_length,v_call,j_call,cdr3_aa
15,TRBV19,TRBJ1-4,CASSPIRGPNEKLFF
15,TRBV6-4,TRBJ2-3,CASSDKGASTDTQYF
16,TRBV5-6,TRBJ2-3,CASSFPDRDGTDTQYF
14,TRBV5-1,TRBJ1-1,CASNLEGMGTEAFF
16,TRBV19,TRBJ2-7,CASSGTGQTLSYEQYF
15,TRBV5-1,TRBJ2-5,CASSLVAGTGLAQYF
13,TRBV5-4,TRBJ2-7,CASSVGQGNEQYF
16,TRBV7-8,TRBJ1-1,CASTMKTGTGNTEAFF
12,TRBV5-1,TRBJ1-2,CASSFAGDGYTF
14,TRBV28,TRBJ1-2,CASSSSVVPWGYTF
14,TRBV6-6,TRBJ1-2,CASSSGQGARGYTF
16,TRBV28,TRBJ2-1,CASTPAGLGSYNEQFF
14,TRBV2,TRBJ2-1,CASSEEQINNEQFF
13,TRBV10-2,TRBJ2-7,CASSVAGAYEQYF
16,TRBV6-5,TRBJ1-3,CASSYSGAGSGYTIYF
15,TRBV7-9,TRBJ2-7,CASSLAQPGGVEQYF
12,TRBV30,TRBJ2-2,CAWSDRTGELFF
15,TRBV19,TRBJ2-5,CASSTNRGGGETQYF
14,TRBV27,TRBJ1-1,CASSLSGIPGEAFF
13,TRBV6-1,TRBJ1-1,CASSELPGTEAFF
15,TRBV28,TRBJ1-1,CASSLQGLSNTEAFF
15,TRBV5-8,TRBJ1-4,CASSLDGQGTEKLFF
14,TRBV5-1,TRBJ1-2,CASSLGQGNYGYTF
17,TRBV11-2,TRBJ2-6,CASRPGGASSGANVLTF
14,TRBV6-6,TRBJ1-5,CASSYRGASQPQHF
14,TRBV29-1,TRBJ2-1,CSVGGQGASNEQFF
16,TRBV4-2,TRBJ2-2,CASSQDSRRVPGELFF
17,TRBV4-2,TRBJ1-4,CASGKFSGEGTNEKLFF
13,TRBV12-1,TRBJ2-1,CASSPFGRLEQFF
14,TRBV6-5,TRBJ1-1,CASNTGETNTEAFF
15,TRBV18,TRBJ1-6,CASSLDSSYNSPLHF
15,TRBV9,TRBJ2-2,CASSVGGANTGELFF
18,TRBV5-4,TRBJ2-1,CASSPRRQGSSSYNEQFF
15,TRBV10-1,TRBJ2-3,CASSESGTQTNTQYF
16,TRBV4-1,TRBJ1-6,CASSQVQGLVRSPLHF
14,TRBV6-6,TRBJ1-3,CASNLWTGVNTIYF
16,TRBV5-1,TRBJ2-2,CASSNYGQENTGELFF
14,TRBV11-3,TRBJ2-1,CASSLRGGANEQFF
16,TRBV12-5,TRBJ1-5,CASAPFSGNSNQPQHF
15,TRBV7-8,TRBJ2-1,CASSYRGGGYNEQFF
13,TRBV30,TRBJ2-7,CAWSVLGGYEQYF
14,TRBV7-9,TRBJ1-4,CASSATGGVEKLFF
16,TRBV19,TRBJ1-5,CASRGGSGFSNQPQHF
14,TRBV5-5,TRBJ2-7,CASSLEGQLGEQYF
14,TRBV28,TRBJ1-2,CASSYKGPPYGYTF
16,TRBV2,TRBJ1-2,CASSGDPDRGSEGYTF
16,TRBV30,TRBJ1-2,CAWSVLDDRVGKGYTF
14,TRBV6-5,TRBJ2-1,CASRAGGTHNEQFF